The source of this T cell receptor (beta chain) is a study of cytomegalovirus exposure and HLA in healthy donors. Across the whole study: An early data release held some 89 million unique TCRs from HLA-typed donors.

Vbeta (60) and Jbeta (13) primers were used in the PCR. Produced via immunoSEQ multiplex PCR; TCRdb's table is partial and in-frame only. Here the sample spans about 130,000 clones, around 80% being singletons. V lost 6 bases, J lost 4 bases, and 9 bases lay in between. The CDR3 contains 12 residues. CDR1 is SGHTA and CDR2 is FQGNSA in the germline V gene. The rearrangement links TRBV7-2 to TRBJ1-1; D gene ambiguous. Sequencing was done on a sample of PBMCs. The TCR comes from a man aged 50-60 years in good health and CMV-seronegative. DNA for the CDR3: TGTGCCAGCAGTCGACTGAGCACTGAAGCTTTCTTT. Translation: CASSRLSTEAFF.